This T cell receptor beta chain was recovered during a study of cytomegalovirus exposure and HLA in healthy donors. Study-wide results and caveats: Associated with HLA alleles at 0.05 false discovery rate in a later analysis were some 16,000 TCR beta sequences. Immune exposure information comprised only CMV serostatus.

This clone showed up just once. Its specificity is unknown. V lost 2 bases, J lost 3 bases, and 14 bases lay in between. Germline CDR1 reads MNHEY; CDR2 reads SVGAGI. The CDR3 contains 16 residues. The donors comprised healthy bone marrow donors. The PCR was carried out with 60 Vbeta primers and 13 Jbeta primers. Here immunoSEQ multiplex PCR was the method, and the copy in TCRdb shows in-frame clones only, minus some. Altogether fewer than 200,000 clones are present, 80% to 85% being singletons, with the ten largest covering 2.3%. This chain links TRBV6-5 with TRBJ2-1; D is perhaps TRBD2 (6 bases). Sequencing was done on a sample of PBMCs. The sequence was obtained from a male donor in good health and CMV-seronegative. The CDR3 loop is CASSYTRGALYNEQFF. The CDR3 coding sequence is TGTGCCAGCAGTTACACGCGCGGGGCCCTCTACAATGAGCAGTTCTTC.